The source of this T cell receptor beta chain is a study of blood T cells in healthy people across ages. Using a J-beta primer mix together with a sample-barcoded 5' primer, a second PCR was run for about 6 to 12 cycles. Via MiXCR, TCRdb re-called the 5' RACE reads, giving one row per CDR3 protein. Of over a million distinct CDR3 sequences in the sample, approximately 38% were seen once. Per the germline V gene, CDR1 is MNHEY and CDR2 is SVGEGT. The length of the CDR3 is 15 residues. After removal of 5 bases from V and 10 bases from J, the junction contained 15 bases not matched to a gene. Comment on this clonotype: Its cognate antigen is unknown.

Study-wide results and caveats: With naive T cell percentage, TCR beta diversity showed a strong correlation.

V gene TRBV6-2 or TRBV6-3 combines with J gene TRBJ1-1; 8 bases are shared with TRBD1. Sequencing input: blood. This receptor was taken from a young woman in good health. The CDR3: CASSLGRQGPATAFF. Here the CDR3 DNA reads TGTGCCAGCAGTCTCGGGCGACAGGGGCCGGCGACAGCTTTCTTT.